A selection of T cell receptor beta chains follows, all from one sample in a study of T cell clones after liver transplantation. This table comes from immunoSEQ multiplex PCR, and its TCRdb copy is limited to in-frame clones, with some not included. This repertoire shows several thousand clones, more than 75% found once; its top ten account for 13%. Material: CD8+ T cells from blood, obtained roughly 3.5 years after liver transplant. The receptors stem from a human patient who received a liver transplant. Some of these T cells may belong to the graft donor. Both conserved end residues are part of each CDR3. D genes are given only for firm matches. Part of the rows lack a size; the others show once, few, many or a class for expanded clones.

CDR3aa	CDR3nt	d_gene	abundance	j_gene	v_gene
CASSIGGGEQYF	TGTGCCAGTAGTATAGGGGGCGGGGAGCAGTACTTC	NA	few	TRBJ2-7	TRBV19
CASSERGAQARGQYF	TGTGCCAGCAGCGAGAGGGGAGCTCAGGCACGGGGGCAGTACTTC	NA	once	TRBJ2-7	TRBV27
CASSLGGTRNTEAFF	TGTGCCAGCAGCTTAGGCGGAACTCGGAACACTGAAGCTTTCTTT	NA	NA	TRBJ1-1	TRBV7-8
CASSPLGQFNEQYF	TGTGCCAGCAGTCCCCTGGGACAATTCAACGAGCAGTACTTC	NA	NA	TRBJ2-7	TRBV28
CAPDTRGVNTEAFF	TGCGCCCCGGACACCCGGGGGGTGAACACTGAAGCTTTCTTT	NA	NA	TRBJ1-1	TRBV23-1
CASSLGTEANYGYTF	TGTGCCAGCAGCTTAGGGACGGAAGCTAACTATGGCTACACCTTC	NA	few	TRBJ1-2	TRBV7-9
CASSVQPYSGNTIYF	TGTGCCAGTAGTGTTCAGCCTTACTCTGGAAACACCATATATTTT	NA	NA	TRBJ1-3	TRBV19
CASSLSRAYGYTF	TGTGCCAGCAGTTTAAGCCGGGCCTATGGCTACACCTTC	NA	NA	TRBJ1-2	TRBV27
CASSFQGNTEAFF	TGCGCCAGCAGCTTTCAGGGTAACACTGAAGCTTTCTTT	NA	NA	TRBJ1-1	TRBV5-1
CASSITSGANEQFF	TGTGCCAGCAGCATTACTAGTGGGGCCAATGAGCAGTTCTTC	NA	NA	TRBJ2-1	TRBV7-6
CASSLFRGDTQYF	TGTGCCAGCAGCTTATTCCGGGGAGATACGCAGTATTTT	NA	NA	TRBJ2-3	TRBV13
CASSGGASQETQYF	TGTGCCAGCAGCGGGGGGGCAAGCCAAGAGACCCAGTACTTC	NA	NA	TRBJ2-5	TRBV9
CASSLGNTGELFF	TGTGCCAGCAGCTTAGGGAACACCGGGGAGCTGTTTTTT	NA	NA	TRBJ2-2	TRBV7-9
CASSLTPAGGPYEQYF	TGTGCCAGCAGTTTAACTCCAGCGGGAGGGCCCTACGAGCAGTACTTC	TRBD2	NA	TRBJ2-7	TRBV28
CASSYSTDRSYGYTF	TGTGCCAGCAGTTACTCGACTGACAGGAGCTATGGCTACACCTTC	NA	NA	TRBJ1-2	TRBV6-6
CASSSSTPISGANVLTF	TGTGCCAGCAGCTCCTCAACACCGATCTCTGGGGCCAACGTCCTGACTTTC	NA	NA	TRBJ2-6	TRBV7-8
CASSQPNTEGEQYF	TGCGCCAGCAGCCAACCGAACACGGAGGGTGAGCAGTACTTC	NA	few	TRBJ2-7	TRBV4-1
CASTPTVSSGYNEQFF	TGTGCCAGCACCCCGACAGTGTCTAGCGGTTACAATGAGCAGTTCTTC	TRBD2	NA	TRBJ2-1	TRBV11-2
CASSFRGVRSYEQYF	TGTGCCAGCAGTTTCAGGGGGGTACGGTCCTACGAGCAGTACTTC	NA	NA	TRBJ2-7	TRBV28
CASSSRELGYGYTF	TGTGCCAGCAGCAGTAGGGAGCTAGGGTATGGCTACACCTTC	NA	few	TRBJ1-2	TRBV7-2
CATSRDTGAPYEQYF	TGTGCCACCAGCAGAGACACAGGAGCCCCCTACGAGCAGTACTTC	NA	NA	TRBJ2-7	TRBV15
CASSFRGIAGNTIYF	TGTGCCAGCAGTTTCAGAGGAATAGCTGGAAACACCATATATTTT	NA	NA	TRBJ1-3	TRBV28
CASSPSGTDTQYF	TGCGCCAGCAGCCCCTCAGGGACAGATACGCAGTATTTT	NA	NA	TRBJ2-3	TRBV4-1
CASSEVGHPGYGYTF	TGTGCCAGCAGCGAAGTAGGGCACCCGGGGTATGGCTACACCTTC	NA	NA	TRBJ1-2	TRBV7-9
CASSTSSGSLNEQFF	TGTGCCAGTAGTACCTCTAGCGGGAGTTTGAATGAGCAGTTCTTC	TRBD2	NA	TRBJ2-1	TRBV19
CASSRHYSGERETQYF	TGTGCCAGCAGCCGCCATTATAGCGGGGAAAGAGAGACCCAGTACTTC	TRBD2	NA	TRBJ2-5	TRBV14
CASSLGLVGGELFF	TGTGCCAGCAGCCTCGGACTAGTCGGCGGGGAGCTGTTTTTT	TRBD2	NA	TRBJ2-2	TRBV11-3
CASSDPIAPGAGYEQYF	TGTGCCAGCAGTGACCCCATCGCCCCAGGTGCCGGCTACGAGCAGTACTTC	NA	NA	TRBJ2-7	TRBV28
CASSQEWQGGYEQYF	TGCGCCAGCAGCCAAGAGTGGCAGGGAGGCTACGAGCAGTACTTC	NA	NA	TRBJ2-7	TRBV4-3
CASSPTGTGNTEAFF	TGCGCCAGCAGCCCCACAGGGACAGGGAACACTGAAGCTTTCTTT	TRBD1	NA	TRBJ1-1	TRBV4-1
CSVEDRETWEQYF	TGCAGCGTTGAAGACAGGGAGACTTGGGAGCAGTACTTC	NA	NA	TRBJ2-7	TRBV29-1
CASSVGGAGQPQHF	TGTGCCAGCAGCGTAGGAGGGGCGGGGCAGCCCCAGCATTTT	NA	NA	TRBJ1-5	TRBV9
CASSQEYPSGYEQYF	TGCGCCAGCAGCCAAGAATATCCTTCGGGTTACGAGCAGTACTTC	NA	NA	TRBJ2-7	TRBV4-3
CASSPAGGPLYNEQFF	TGTGCCAGCAGTCCGGCGGGAGGGCCCCTTTACAATGAGCAGTTCTTC	TRBD2	few	TRBJ2-1	TRBV14
CASSPRLAGYEQFF	TGTGCCAGCAGCCCTAGACTAGCAGGCTATGAGCAGTTCTTC	TRBD2	NA	TRBJ2-1	TRBV7-9
CASSHGKIRQGRTYEQYF	TGCGCCAGCAGCCATGGAAAAATACGACAGGGACGAACCTACGAGCAGTACTTC	TRBD1	once	TRBJ2-7	TRBV4-3
CASSHIARAGARDEQFF	TGCGCCAGCAGCCACATTGCCAGAGCGGGAGCTAGAGATGAGCAGTTCTTC	TRBD2	hyperexpanded	TRBJ2-1	TRBV4-3
CASSYTSLSSYEQYF	TGTGCCAGCAGCTACACTAGCCTGAGCTCCTACGAGCAGTACTTC	NA	NA	TRBJ2-7	TRBV7-2
CASSIQGSYNEQFF	TGTGCCAGTAGTATACAGGGGTCCTACAATGAGCAGTTCTTC	NA	NA	TRBJ2-1	TRBV19
CASSSFQHEQYF	TGTGCCAGCAGCTCATTCCAACACGAGCAGTACTTC	NA	NA	TRBJ2-7	TRBV11-3
CASSPRLDNEQFF	TGTGCCAGCAGCCCCCGGCTGGACAATGAGCAGTTCTTC	NA	few	TRBJ2-1	TRBV7-3
CASSFTGFEAFF	TGTGCCAGTAGTTTCACAGGGTTTGAAGCTTTCTTT	NA	few	TRBJ1-1	TRBV19
CATSRASKETQYF	TGTGCCACCAGCAGAGCTTCGAAAGAGACCCAGTACTTC	NA	NA	TRBJ2-5	TRBV15
CASSWTGGTEAFF	TGCGCCAGCAGCTGGACAGGGGGGACTGAAGCTTTCTTT	TRBD1	once	TRBJ1-1	TRBV5-1
CASSLLSYVNTGELFF	TGTGCCAGCAGTTTATTATCCTATGTGAACACCGGGGAGCTGTTTTTT	NA	once	TRBJ2-2	TRBV28